These 23 T cell receptor beta chains came from one sample sequenced in a study of T cells in women clearing cervical HPV infection. Data came from immunoSEQ multiplex PCR; TCRdb stores just in-frame clones and leaves some out. The repertoire table contains tens of thousands of clones. Material: blood buffy coat. Receptor source: a woman aged 18 to 75 with a cervical HPV16 infection that either progressed to CIN3+ or cleared (not recorded which).

Regarding this clone: Coverage ceases 3 residues before the CDR3 finishes, and the germline J gene fills in the end. The rearrangement joins TRBV7-2 to TRBJ2-7; D is possibly TRBD1 (6 bases). The CDR3 contains 14 residues. Trimming took 3 bases from V and 1 from J, leaving 10 bases between them. Germline V gives CDR1 SGHTA, CDR2 FQGNSA. The CDR3 bases that were read are TGTGCCAGCAGCTTCACAACAGGGTCCTACGAG. Translated: CASSFTTGSYE. The whole CDR3 reads CASSFTTGSYEQYF. Variable domain in full (rest from reference TRBV7-2 and TRBJ2-7): GAGVSQSPSNKVTEKGKDVELRCDPISGHTALYWYRQSLGQGLEFLIYFQGNSAPDKSGLPSDRFSAERTGGSVSTLTIQRTQQEDSAVYLCASSFTTGSYEQYFGPGTRLTVT.

Turning to this clone: The read ends 3 residues shy of where the CDR3 ends; the end is completed using the germline J gene. V gene TRBV20-1 combines with J gene TRBJ2-5; TRBD1 agrees at 10 bases. CDR1 DFQATT and CDR2 SNEGSKA come from the germline V gene (reference sequence). The CDR3 spans 13 residues. Trimming took 5 bases from V and 4 from J; bases not matched to a gene: 4. CDR3 DNA (partial): TGCAGTGCTGGGGACAGGGGAAGAGAGACC. Protein product: CSAGDRGRET. The full CDR3 reads CSAGDRGRETQYF.

Remarks on this clone: Read data end 3 residues before the CDR3 end; the end is taken from the germline J gene. The genes are TRBV6-1 and TRBJ2-1, with 9 bases lining up with TRBD2. The germline V gene has CDR1 MNHNS and CDR2 SASEGT. The junction had 4 bases not matched to a gene; V was cut back by 3 bases and J by 4 bases. The CDR3 spans 15 residues. CDR3 bases read: TGTGCCAGCAGTGACATTAGCGGGGGATACAATGAG. This gives the protein CASSDISGGYNE. In full, the CDR3 is CASSDISGGYNEQFF.

For this clone: The sequenced fragment ends 3 residues before the CDR3 boundary, so the rest is inferred from the germline J gene. The chain couples TRBV7-9 to TRBJ1-1; 8 nucleotides match TRBD1. V shed 3 bases, J shed 1 base, and the junction held 1 base outside the gene matches. CDR3 length: 14 amino acids. CDR1 and CDR2 from the germline V gene are SEHNR and FQNEAQ (reference sequence). The sequenced CDR3 bases are TGTGCCAGCAGCTTCGGACAGGGGAACACTGAA. Translating it yields CASSFGQGNTE. The CDR3 reads in full as CASSFGQGNTEAFF.

A note on this clone: The CDR3 extends 3 residues past the end of the read, so its final part is completed from the germline J gene. The chain is built from TRBV11-3 and TRBJ2-1; 7 nucleotides match TRBD2. CDR1 is SGHNT, CDR2 YENEEA, per germline. The CDR3 has 15 amino acids. Unmatched junction bases numbered 3, after V lost 1 base and J lost 3 bases. The CDR3 reads CASSLAGGGYNEQFF. Partial CDR3 DNA: TGTGCCAGCAGCTTAGCGGGCGGGGGCTACAATGAG.

As regards this clone: Read coverage stops 3 residues before the CDR3 terminus; the germline J gene supplies the remainder. The rearrangement uses TRBV10-3 and TRBJ2-7, with TRBD1 identical over 7 bases. From germline, CDR1 is ENHRY and CDR2 SYGVKD. The CDR3 runs 12 residues. Trimming took 4 bases from V and 5 from J; bases not matched to a gene: 2. CDR3 in amino acids: CAISGTGDEQYF. CDR3 DNA (partial): TGTGCCATCAGTGGAACAGGGGACGAG.

Points on this clone: The read terminates 3 residues before the CDR3 end, so the remaining end is supplied by the germline J gene. This sequence joins TRBV6-1 and TRBJ2-2; 11 bases match TRBD2. Trimming removed 4 bases from V and 5 bases from J; junction bases left unmatched: 6. Germline V gene sequence: CDR1 MNHNS, CDR2 SASEGT. The CDR3 contains 16 residues. The CDR3 bases that were read are TGTGCCAGCAGTGCTCGACTAGCGGGGTATACCGGGGAG. It specifies CASSARLAGYTGE. The full CDR3 reads CASSARLAGYTGELFF.

For this clone: The read falls 3 residues short of the CDR3 end, and the missing part is taken from the germline J gene. The chain carries TRBV20-1 and TRBJ2-5; 11 bases match TRBD2. The germline V gene has CDR1 DFQATT and CDR2 SNEGSKA (reference sequence). V shed 6 bases and J 1 base; nucleotides not matched to a gene: 7. This CDR3 has 15 residues. CDR3 protein: CSATGTSGIQETQYF. The DNA read from the CDR3 is TGCAGTGCGACGGGGACTAGCGGTATCCAAGAGACC.

Details on this clone: The read comes to an end 3 residues before the CDR3 does, leaving the germline J gene to fill in the end. This rearrangement joins TRBV20-1 to TRBJ2-5; D might be TRBD2 (5 bases). This CDR3 comprises 13 residues. Germline V gene lookup returns CDR1 DFQATT and CDR2 SNEGSKA (reference sequence). V gave up 4 bases and J gave up 1 base, with 10 bases separating them. The sequenced CDR3 bases are TGCAGTGCTAATCCGGGGTCCCAAGAGACC. It codes for CSANPGSQET. The CDR3 as a whole reads CSANPGSQETQYF.

To note about this clone: The read terminates 3 residues ahead of where the CDR3 ends, so the germline J gene completes it. The gene calls are TRBV30 and TRBJ2-5; a weak D match, TRBD2 (7 bases). Trimming stripped 1 base from V and 4 bases from J, with 16 bases between. The V gene's germline CDR1 is GTSNPN and CDR2 SVGIG (reference sequence). The CDR3 runs to 15 residues. The DNA read from the CDR3 is TGTGCCTGGAGTGGGTTAGGGGGGGAGGGAGAGACC. Translation gives CAWSGLGGEGET. The full CDR3 protein reads CAWSGLGGEGETQYF.

As concerns this clone: The CDR3 end is not reached by the read, which stops 3 residues before it; the germline J gene fills it in. This chain uses TRBV7-9 with TRBJ2-7, with 7 bases matching TRBD2. Trimming cost V 2 bases and J 3 bases; bases outside gene matches: 4. Per germline, CDR1 SEHNR and CDR2 FQNEAQ (reference sequence). This CDR3 is 14 amino acids long. CDR3 in amino acids: CASSLWGGFYEQYF. CDR3 DNA, as far as it was read: TGTGCCAGCAGCTTATGGGGGGGTTTCTACGAG.

For this clone: The read ends 3 residues shy of where the CDR3 ends; the end is completed using the germline J gene. The chain uses TRBV29-1 and TRBJ1-1, with 7 bases identical to TRBD1. CDR1 is SQVTM, CDR2 ANQGSEA, per germline. Trimming cost V 6 bases and J 4 bases; bases outside gene matches: 5. This CDR3 has 12 amino acids. The sequenced CDR3 bases are TGCAGCGTCCGACAGGGTAGCACTGAA. As protein: CSVRQGSTE. The whole CDR3 is CSVRQGSTEAFF.

Worth noting for this clone: The sequence runs out 3 residues before the end of the CDR3; the remainder is reconstructed from the germline J gene. The chain combines TRBV29-1 with TRBJ1-1, with D maybe TRBD1 (5 bases). The germline gives CDR1 SQVTM, CDR2 ANQGSEA. The CDR3 is made up of 13 amino acids. Trimming shortened V by 3 bases and J by 4 bases, and 12 bases separated the two germline ends. CDR3 bases read: TGCAGCGTTGAGGCAGGGAGTGGCACTGAA. It encodes CSVEAGSGTE. The full CDR3 protein is CSVEAGSGTEAFF.

A remark on this clone: The sequenced fragment ends 3 residues before the CDR3 boundary, so the rest is inferred from the germline J gene. V gene TRBV5-1 combines with J gene TRBJ1-2; 8 bases are shared with TRBD1. V was pared by 4 bases and J by 4 bases, with 6 bases of the junction left unmatched. This CDR3 is 14 amino acids long. Germline assignment: CDR1 SGHRS and CDR2 YFSETQ. Partial CDR3 DNA: TGCGCCAGCAGCACCGGACAGGGCCCCTATGGC. It codes for CASSTGQGPYG. In full, the CDR3 reads CASSTGQGPYGYTF.

About this clone: The sequence runs out 3 residues before the end of the CDR3; the remainder is reconstructed from the germline J gene. The rearrangement joins TRBV20-1 to TRBJ2-7; D possibly corresponds to TRBD2 (6 bases). The CDR3 is made up of 14 amino acids. Trimming pared 0 bases from V and 4 bases from J, leaving 13 bases between. Looked up from germline, CDR1 is DFQATT and CDR2 is SNEGSKA (reference sequence). The CDR3 bases that were read are TGCAGTGCTAGAGAGGAGACTAGAGGTTACGAG. Protein sequence: CSAREETRGYE. The full CDR3 protein is CSAREETRGYEQYF.

In regard to this clone: The read is 3 residues too short to cover the CDR3 end, so that end is filled in from the germline J gene. The V call is TRBV20-1, the J call TRBJ2-2; D perhaps matches TRBD2 (5 bases). Germline lookup yields CDR1 DFQATT and CDR2 SNEGSKA (reference sequence). The CDR3 consists of 13 residues. V was shortened by 6 bases and J by 1 base, with 9 bases between the two germline ends. The CDR3 is CSANSVNTGELFF. The CDR3 bases that were read are TGCAGTGCAAATAGCGTGAACACCGGGGAG.

CDR3 protein: CASSWAGTGGTSPLFF. The covered CDR3 bases are TGCGCCAGCAGCTGGGCCGGGACAGGAGGGACATCACCA. V and J are TRBV5-1 and TRBJ1-4; TRBD1 aligns across 8 bases. Coverage ceases 3 residues before the CDR3 finishes, and the germline J gene fills in the end. CDR1 SGHRS and CDR2 YFSETQ come from the germline V gene. The CDR3 totals 16 residues.

Worth noting for this clone: The read is 3 residues too short to cover the CDR3 end, so that end is filled in from the germline J gene. This rearrangement joins TRBV20-1 to TRBJ1-5, with D perhaps matching TRBD1 (6 bases). Germline loops: CDR1 DFQATT, CDR2 SNEGSKA (reference sequence). V dropped 3 bases and J dropped 2 bases, with 11 bases sitting between them. The CDR3 is made up of 14 amino acids. CDR3 amino acids: CSASGGGGNQPQHF. Incomplete CDR3 DNA: TGCAGTGCTAGCGGAGGGGGAGGCAATCAGCCC.

With respect to this clone: The read gets to within 3 residues of the CDR3 end, and the germline J gene fills in the rest. This chain uses TRBV7-2 with TRBJ2-5; 7 nucleotides line up with TRBD2. The CDR3 runs to 15 residues. CDR1 and CDR2 from the germline V gene are SGHTA and FQGNSA. Trimming cost V 1 base and J 5 bases; bases outside gene matches: 7. CDR3 bases read: TGTGCCAGCAGCTTAGGGCGGGGGAGTACGGAGACC. This sequence encodes CASSLGRGSTET. The whole CDR3 reads CASSLGRGSTETQYF. Full variable domain (rest looked up from reference TRBV7-2 and TRBJ2-5): GAGVSQSPSNKVTEKGKDVELRCDPISGHTALYWYRQSLGQGLEFLIYFQGNSAPDKSGLPSDRFSAERTGGSVSTLTIQRTQQEDSAVYLCASSLGRGSTETQYFGPGTRLLVL.

On this clone itself: The CDR3 goes on 3 residues after the read ends, and that part is filled in from the germline J gene. This chain connects TRBV20-1 to TRBJ2-3; D is ambiguous. Trimming pared 4 bases from V and 0 bases from J, leaving 20 bases between. Germline V lookup: CDR1 DFQATT, CDR2 SNEGSKA (reference sequence). The CDR3 is 17 residues long. Partial CDR3 DNA: TGCAGTGCTAAGAGGCCTTACCCTTCCCCTAGCACAGATACG. Residues: CSAKRPYPSPSTDT. The CDR3 as a whole reads CSAKRPYPSPSTDTQYF.

Worth noting for this clone: The read ends 3 residues early relative to the CDR3; the germline J gene fills the gap. J is TRBJ2-2 and V is TRBV10-1, with D possibly matching TRBD2 (5 bases). The germline V gene encodes CDR1 WNHNN and CDR2 SYGVQD (reference sequence). V was clipped by 3 bases and J by 1 base, with 6 bases between them. The CDR3 length is 14 residues. Here the CDR3 reads CASSDEGNTGELFF. Incomplete CDR3 DNA: TGCGCCAGCAGTGATGAGGGGAACACCGGGGAG.

As for this clone: The sequence runs out 3 residues before the end of the CDR3; the remainder is reconstructed from the germline J gene. The chain employs TRBV5-6 and TRBJ2-1; no firm D call. Germline CDR1 and CDR2: SGHDT and YYEEEE. V was shortened by 4 bases and J by 0 bases, with 11 bases between the two germline ends. This CDR3 is 15 amino acids long. CDR3 region: CASSLDTSSYNEQFF. The sequenced part of the CDR3 DNA is TGTGCCAGCAGCCTCGACACGAGCTCCTACAATGAG.

Of note for this clone: With the read ending 3 residues before the CDR3 end, the germline J gene is used to fill in that end. The chain employs TRBV19 and TRBJ2-3, with 12 positions matching TRBD2. Germline lookup yields CDR1 LNHDA and CDR2 SQIVND (reference sequence). The CDR3 loop spans 16 amino acids. V shed 6 bases and J 3 bases; nucleotides not matched to a gene: 7. The sequenced CDR3 bases are TGTGCCAGTAGGACGACTAGCGGGAGAGGGACAGATACG. Its translation is CASRTTSGRGTDT. The whole CDR3 is CASRTTSGRGTDTQYF.